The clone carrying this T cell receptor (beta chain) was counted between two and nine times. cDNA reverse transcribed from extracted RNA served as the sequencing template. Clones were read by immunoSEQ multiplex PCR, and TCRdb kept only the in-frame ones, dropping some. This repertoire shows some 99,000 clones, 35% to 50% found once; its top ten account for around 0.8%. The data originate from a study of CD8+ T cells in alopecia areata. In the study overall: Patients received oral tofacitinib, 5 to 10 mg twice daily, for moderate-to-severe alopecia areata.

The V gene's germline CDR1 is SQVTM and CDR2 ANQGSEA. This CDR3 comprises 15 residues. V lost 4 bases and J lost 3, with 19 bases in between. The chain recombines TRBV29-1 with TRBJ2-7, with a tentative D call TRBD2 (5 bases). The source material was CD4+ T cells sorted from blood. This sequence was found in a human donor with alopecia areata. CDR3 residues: CSVAIPRGSLYEQYF. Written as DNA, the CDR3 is TGCAGCGTTGCTATTCCCCGAGGGTCACTCTACGAGCAGTACTTC.